This T cell receptor beta chain was observed in a study of beta chain features in type 1 diabetes. The entirety of the isolated RNA underwent reverse transcription, so expressed TCRB transcripts were sequenced. The table came from immunoSEQ multiplex PCR; TCRdb's copy has only in-frame clones and leaves some out. The sample consists of hundreds of thousands of clones, around an eighth of them appearing once. Between the trimmed V and J ends, which lost 2 bases and 4 bases, there was a span of 13 bases. There are 15 residues in the CDR3. Germline V gene lookup returns CDR1 SGHTA and CDR2 FQGNSA. The sequenced sample was naive CD4+ T cells from blood. The source is a woman aged 40-49 years in good health. J is TRBJ2-3 and V is TRBV7-2; a possible D gene is TRBD1 (6 bases). CDR3 DNA sequence: TGTGCCAGCAGCTTATTTAACAGGGATGCAGATACGCAGTATTTT. This translates into CASSLFNRDADTQYF.